The T cell receptor beta chain under discussion was sequenced for a study of blood T cells in healthy people across ages. A second PCR of 7 to 11 cycles used a sample-barcoded 5' primer and a J-beta primer mix. Unique molecular identifiers of 12 random nucleotides labeled each cDNA. MiXCR was run by TCRdb on the 5' RACE reads, yielding one entry per CDR3 protein. Here the sample spans around 1,800,000 distinct CDR3 sequences, about 39% being singletons. General observations from the study: Estimates of total diversity, which came from one million sequenced T cells, were considered to be underestimates.

Each sample gave at least 7 million isolated PBMCs. This clonotype was found a few times. Its specificity is unknown. Germline CDR1 MNHEY, CDR2 SVGEGT. Losses at the gene ends were 5 bases for V and 7 bases for J; bases not matched to a gene: 8. This CDR3 spans 14 amino acids. The receptor was isolated from a human donor in good health. Sequencing used blood. V gene TRBV6-2 or TRBV6-3 combines with J gene TRBJ1-2, with 9 bases fitting TRBD1. The CDR3 loop reads CASSPRTGAIGYTF. In nucleotides, the CDR3 is TGTGCCAGCAGTCCTCGGACAGGGGCGATTGGCTACACCTTC.